Detailed here is one TCR beta chain. Its antigen is unidentified. This entry comes from a study of T cell responses to AZD1222 COVID-19 vaccine. Study-level findings and limits: Variant regions that are unmutated are reportedly the target of nearly half of spike-specific TCRs. Repertoires in all cases were sampled only once the peak T cell response had passed. Clonal diversity may have been underestimated, and the donors were mostly white British, with more females than males. The breadth and depth of Spike-specific TCRs increased once two AZD1222 doses had been given.

Trimming took 3 bases from V and 4 from J, leaving 10 bases between them. CDR1 is DFQATT, CDR2 SNEGSKA, per germline (reference sequence). The CDR3 totals 13 residues. Data came from immunoSEQ multiplex PCR; TCRdb stores just in-frame clones and leaves some out. The data hold 120,000 to 150,000 clones, with approximately 95% observed a single time. This sequence originates from an adult in good health. V gene TRBV20-1 combines with J gene TRBJ2-1, with no clear D. The source material was peripheral blood, sampled on day 0 of MenACWY control vaccination. The CDR3 region has the DNA TGCAGTGCTAGTTCGGGTCCTTACAATGAGCAGTTCTTC. It specifies CSASSGPYNEQFF.